The 5 T cell receptor beta chains below come from one sample, sequenced in a study of cytomegalovirus exposure and HLA in healthy donors. The PCR used 60 Vbeta and 13 Jbeta primers. Data came from immunoSEQ multiplex PCR; TCRdb stores just in-frame clones and leaves some out. The table records approximately 260,000 clones, approximately 85% of them present only once. The sequencing sample was made of PBMCs. All receptors derive from a woman between 40 and 55 years old in good health and CMV-seropositive.

This chain links TRBV6-5 with TRBJ1-1; 9 bases are a match to TRBD1. The CDR3 consists of 15 residues. Germline V lookup: CDR1 MNHEY, CDR2 SVGAGI. V shed 2 bases, J shed 3 bases, and the junction held 4 bases outside the gene matches. DNA of the CDR3: TGTGCCAGCAGTTACGACGACAGGGGGTACACTGAAGCTTTCTTT. Translated, it gives CASSYDDRGYTEAFF.

This clone was picked up one time. This sequence joins TRBV28 and TRBJ2-2; 10 positions match TRBD2. Germline loops: CDR1 MDHEN, CDR2 SYDVKM. The CDR3 runs to 16 residues. V trimming: 7 bases; J trimming: 6 bases; junction bases outside the gene matches: 11. CDR3 in amino acids: CASKGSTSGIPGELFF. In DNA form, the CDR3 reads TGTGCCAGCAAGGGTAGTACTAGCGGGATTCCCGGGGAGCTGTTTTTT.

The rearrangement uses TRBV27 and TRBJ2-6; 8 nucleotides match TRBD1. This CDR3 contains 22 residues. Germline CDR1 MNHEY, CDR2 SMNVEV (reference sequence). Germline trimming cut 5 bases from V and 0 bases from J; bases unmatched to any gene: 21. The CDR3 sequence: CASSRGTPMTGAKSSGANVLTF. The CDR3 DNA is TGTGCCAGCAGTCGCGGTACCCCGATGACAGGGGCTAAGAGCTCTGGGGCCAACGTCCTGACTTTC.

V gene TRBV11-3 combines with J gene TRBJ2-7, with D perhaps TRBD1 (5 bases). V lost 5 bases and J lost 8, with 19 bases in between. Germline V gene lookup returns CDR1 SGHNT and CDR2 YENEEA. The CDR3 totals 14 residues. Written as DNA, the CDR3 is TGTGCCAGCAGCGACCCGGACAAGTTTGGGAAGCAGTACTTC. Its protein product is CASSDPDKFGKQYF.

A few counts support this clone. CDR3 sequence: CAISDGLALLEQFF. The CDR3 DNA reads as TGTGCCATCAGTGATGGTCTAGCGCTGTTGGAGCAGTTCTTC. V is TRBV10-3 and J is TRBJ2-1, with D possibly matching TRBD2 (6 bases). The V end lost 3 bases, the J end lost 10 bases, and 16 bases lay between the germline ends. Germline lookup yields CDR1 ENHRY and CDR2 SYGVKD. This CDR3 is built from 14 residues.